This is a list of T cell receptor beta chains from one sample in a study of T-cell reconstitution after alpha-beta-depleted transplantation in children. From the PCR reads, TCRdb called clonotypes with MiXCR, one entry per CDR3 protein. The sample has some 200,000 distinct CDR3 sequences, 7.5% to 9.5% seen once. Sample: PBMCs, mostly from graft donor cells, taken 360 days after TCRalphabeta/CD19-depleted stem cell transplant. These receptors all stem from a male patient aged 2-9 years who had a stem cell transplant for acute myeloid leukemia, so the T cells may come from the graft donor. Each CDR3 is given with its conserved first and last residue. Fields, in order: V gene, clone size, J gene, D gene, CDR3 DNA, CDR3 protein. D genes are given only for firm matches. The size field is filled for only some rows; it gives once, few, many or a size class.

>TRBV20-1|many|TRBJ2-7|TRBD2
TGCAGTGCTAGAGCATGGCGGGAGAAGTCCTACGAGCAGTACTTC
CSARAWREKSYEQYF
>TRBV10-3|NA|TRBJ1-5|NA
TGTGCCACAGGCCCGACAGCTGGTAGTCAGCCCCAGCATTTT
CATGPTAGSQPQHF
>TRBV20-1|many|TRBJ2-5|NA
TGCAGTGCTAGGCAAGAGACCCAGTACTTC
CSARQETQYF
>TRBV12-3/TRBV12-4|few|TRBJ1-1|TRBD1
TGTGCCAGCAGTTTTGGTCTACAGGGGAAGGCTTTCTTT
CASSFGLQGKAFF
>TRBV6-5|many|TRBJ2-2|TRBD2
TGTGCCAGCAGGGGCCCGGGACTAGGATCCGGGGAGCTGTTTTTT
CASRGPGLGSGELFF
>TRBV20-1|many|TRBJ1-4|NA
TGCAGTGCTAAGGGTGCTGCAACTAATGAAAAACTGTTTTTT
CSAKGAATNEKLFF
>TRBV19|few|TRBJ2-7|NA
TGTGCCAGTAGGAGCTCCTACGAGCAGTACTTC
CASRSSYEQYF
>TRBV24-1|many|TRBJ2-2|NA
TGTGCCTTACGGAGGGGAACCGGGGAGCTGTTTTTT
CALRRGTGELFF
>TRBV20-1|many|TRBJ2-7|NA
TGCAGTGCTAGTGGGCATCAAGACTATTACGAGCAGTACTTC
CSASGHQDYYEQYF
>TRBV6-2/TRBV6-3|few|TRBJ2-3|NA
TGTGCCAGCAGTTACTGGGTGAGAACGCAGTATTTT
CASSYWVRTQYF
>TRBV12-3/TRBV12-4|few|TRBJ2-7|TRBD2
TGTGCCAGCAGTTTTCTAGCGGACTACGAGCAGTACTTC
CASSFLADYEQYF
>TRBV20-1|many|TRBJ1-2|NA
TGCAGTGCTAGAGGACCGAACTATGGCTACACCTTC
CSARGPNYGYTF
>TRBV11-3|many|TRBJ2-1|TRBD1
TGTGCCAGCAGCTTCGGGACAGGAGGCAATGAGCAGTTCTTC
CASSFGTGGNEQFF
>TRBV20-1|NA|TRBJ2-7|TRBD2
TGCAGTGCTAGAGACCCGGGAGGAGCCCACGAGCAGTACTTC
CSARDPGGAHEQYF
>TRBV18|many|TRBJ2-2|NA
TGTGCCAGCCTCAGTGACACCGGGGAGCTGTTTTTT
CASLSDTGELFF
>TRBV5-1|many|TRBJ2-1|NA
TGCGCCAGCAGCTTGGACTTCTCGGGGTCCTACTACAATGAGCAGTTCTTC
CASSLDFSGSYYNEQFF
>TRBV20-1|many|TRBJ2-7|TRBD2
TGCAGTGCTAGCCACGAACTAGCGGGATTAGACGAGCAGTACTTC
CSASHELAGLDEQYF
>TRBV10-3|many|TRBJ2-3|TRBD2
TGTGCCATCAGTGCTCAGCGGGGGGGTTCTTTAAGCACAGATACGCAGTATTTT
CAISAQRGGSLSTDTQYF
>TRBV10-3|once|TRBJ1-5|TRBD1
TGTGCCATCGGACAGGGGGACAATCAGCCCCAGCATTTT
CAIGQGDNQPQHF
>TRBV12-3/TRBV12-4|NA|TRBJ2-1|NA
TGTGCCAGCAGTTTAGTCCCAGGGGGCCCTAGCGGGGCACCCTTGGGAGGTGAGCAGTTCTTC
CASSLVPGGPSGAPLGGEQFF
>TRBV20-1|many|TRBJ2-5|NA
TGCAGTGCTATGGAGGGGGGCGGGGAGACCCAGTACTTC
CSAMEGGGETQYF
>TRBV19|NA|TRBJ1-6|NA
TGTGCCAGTAGAAGAGGACGGACCAGCTCCTATAATTCACCCCTCCACTTT
CASRRGRTSSYNSPLHF
>TRBV7-3|few|TRBJ2-2|NA
TGTGCCAGCAGCTTAGAGGGCGGAATCAACACCGGGGAGCTGTTTTTT
CASSLEGGINTGELFF
>TRBV29-1|many|TRBJ2-7|NA
TGCAGCGTTGAAAGGCCCCCAGGGGACGAGCAGTACTTC
CSVERPPGDEQYF
>TRBV20-1|few|TRBJ2-3|NA
TGCAGTGCATGCGACTACACAGATACGCAGTATTTT
CSACDYTDTQYF
>TRBV5-1|medium-sized|TRBJ1-1|NA
TGCGCCAGCAGCTCGGAAGGGAACACTGAAGCTTTCTTT
CASSSEGNTEAFF
>TRBV12-3/TRBV12-4|few|TRBJ2-1|NA
TGTGCCAGCAGATATACAGGGTTCTTATCCTACAATGAGCAGTTCTTC
CASRYTGFLSYNEQFF
>TRBV29-1|NA|TRBJ2-7|NA
TGCAGCGTTAAACAGGGATTGGGCTACGAGCAGTACTTC
CSVKQGLGYEQYF
>TRBV12-5|few|TRBJ2-5|TRBD1
TGTGCTAGTGGTTTGGTACCCAAGGGACAGTTACAAGAGACCCAGTACTTC
CASGLVPKGQLQETQYF
>TRBV20-1|many|TRBJ1-1|NA
TGCAGTGCTAGAGAAGCAAAAGAAGCTTTCTTT
CSAREAKEAFF
>TRBV12-3/TRBV12-4|many|TRBJ1-1|NA
TGTGCCAGCAGCCACAGTGGAGGCACCTCGAACACTGAAGCTTTCTTT
CASSHSGGTSNTEAFF
>TRBV7-9|many|TRBJ1-1|NA
TGTGCCAGCAGACAGGAGGTCGGCACTGAAGCTTTCTTT
CASRQEVGTEAFF
>TRBV5-1|NA|TRBJ2-7|TRBD2
TGCGCCAGCAGCTTTGAGCGGGGGCGGTACGAGCAGTACTTC
CASSFERGRYEQYF
>TRBV5-6|few|TRBJ1-4|NA
TGTGCCAGCAGACGGCAGATTAATGAAAAACTGTTTTTT
CASRRQINEKLFF
>TRBV5-1|few|TRBJ1-1|NA
TGCGCCAGCGGCGGGGGGGTCACTGAAGCTTTCTTT
CASGGGVTEAFF
>TRBV5-1|few|TRBJ2-2|NA
TGCGCCAGCAGGAGCGGCCCGAACACCGGGGAGCTGTTTTTT
CASRSGPNTGELFF
>TRBV5-1|NA|TRBJ2-1|TRBD1
TGCGCCAGCAGCTTGGAGGGGACAGGGAGGAATGAGCAGTTCTTC
CASSLEGTGRNEQFF
>TRBV20-1|many|TRBJ1-2|NA
TGCAGTGCTAGACGCCAACCCGGGGGCTATGGCTACACCTTC
CSARRQPGGYGYTF